This T cell receptor (beta chain) stems from a study of control samples from healthy donors and cancer patients. The protocol was immunoSEQ multiplex PCR, while the TCRdb copy is restricted to in-frame clones and leaves out a portion. The table records roughly 200,000 clones, 91% of them present only once. The CDR3 has 13 amino acids. Germline V gene lookup returns CDR1 MNHEY and CDR2 SVGAGI. J gave up 4 bases and V 5 bases, and 2 bases lay outside the gene matches. Input material: blood. This receptor was identified in a man aged 25-45 years in good health. The J gene is TRBJ2-1, the V gene TRBV6-5; TRBD1 aligns across 7 bases. The CDR3 bases are TGTGCCAGCAGTAGACAGGGTTACAATGAGCAGTTCTTC. It is translated as CASSRQGYNEQFF.